Listed here are 27 T cell receptor beta chains from one sample, sequenced in a study of T cells after yellow fever vaccination. TCRdb recomputed calls from the 5' RACE reads with MiXCR, one row per CDR3 protein. Among about 330,000 distinct CDR3 sequences, 4.1% were seen once, and the ten largest hold approximately 23%. Material: PBMCs, obtained 5 days after the yellow fever booster vaccination. All receptors come from a young man who received the YFV17D yellow fever vaccine.

This clonotype showed up many times. This rearrangement joins TRBV6-5 to TRBJ2-5; D may correspond to TRBD1 or TRBD2 (5 bases each). The CDR3 runs to 17 residues. Trimming left V 8 bases short and J 7 bases short, with 29 bases between. Germline CDR1 is MNHEY and CDR2 is SVGAGI. This CDR3 reads CASGGGESRWGLGTQYF. The CDR3, as DNA: TGTGCCAGCGGCGGTGGTGAAAGTCGGTGGGGGTTGGGGACCCAGTACTTC.

This clonotype appeared many times. This chain uses TRBV7-2 with TRBJ1-2; D may be TRBD1 (5 bases). CDR1 and CDR2 from the germline V gene are SGHTA and FQGNSA. With 1 base removed from V and 2 bases from J, the gap between germline ends came to 8 bases. The CDR3 contains 14 residues. In nucleotides, the CDR3 is TGTGCCAGCAGCTTAGGGGGCGTAAACTATGGCTACACCTTC. Amino acids: CASSLGGVNYGYTF.

This clonotype was detected only a few times. The V and J genes are TRBV29-1 and TRBJ1-2; maybe TRBD1 (5 bases). The V end was cut by 6 bases, the J end by 4 bases, with 15 bases between. Germline CDR1 reads SQVTM; CDR2 reads ANQGSEA. The CDR3 sequence is 13 residues long. The CDR3 DNA follows: TGCAGCGTCCTCGTAACCGGGACCTATGGCTACACCTTC. Translating it yields CSVLVTGTYGYTF.

The V gene is TRBV12-3 or TRBV12-4, the J gene TRBJ1-5; possible D gene TRBD1, 5 bases. The CDR3 runs to 15 residues. V lost 6 bases and J 2 bases, leaving 14 bases between the germline ends. CDR3 DNA: TGTGCCAGCAGCCGCCGCGGGGGGGGCAATCAGCCCCAGCATTTT. Translated: CASSRRGGGNQPQHF.

This clonotype has at least ten counts. The CDR3 region has the DNA TGTGCCAGCAGCCAAAGGCGGAGGGCGGCCGAGCAGTACGTC. Protein product: CASSQRRRAAEQYV. The chain carries TRBV7-8 and TRBJ2-7; a weak D match, TRBD2 (6 bases). Germline-derived CDR1 and CDR2 are SGHVS and FQNEAQ. CDR3 length: 14 residues. V was clipped by 5 bases and J by 6 bases, with 17 bases between them.

This clonotype showed up just a few times. The V gene is TRBV20-1, the J gene TRBJ1-5, with D perhaps matching TRBD1 (5 bases). The germline CDR1 and CDR2 sequences are DFQATT and SNEGSKA (reference sequence). V lost 5 bases and J lost 3, with 17 bases in between. The length of the CDR3 is 15 residues. In DNA, the CDR3 is TGCAGTGCTCCCGAAGGGCGGGGGGACAATCAGCCCCAGCATTTT. It translates to CSAPEGRGDNQPQHF.

This chain joins TRBV7-9 and TRBJ1-5; a weak D match, TRBD1 (6 bases). The CDR3 sequence is 15 residues long. Trimming shortened V by 7 bases and J by 6 bases, and 19 bases separated the two germline ends. The germline CDR1 and CDR2 sequences are SEHNR and FQNEAQ (reference sequence). The CDR3 sequence: CASTGGGLMGQPQHF. The CDR3 coding sequence is TGTGCCAGCACCGGTGGGGGGCTGATGGGTCAGCCCCAGCATTTT.

Only a few counts were recorded for this clonotype. The rearrangement uses TRBV24-1 and TRBJ1-2; unclear D gene. The CDR3 loop spans 16 amino acids. The germline V and J ends were trimmed by 1 base and 4 bases, with 15 bases remaining between them. Germline lookup yields CDR1 KGHDR and CDR2 SFDVKD. The CDR3 region has the DNA TGTGCCACCAGTGATTTTACCCCCCGGACCACCTATGGCTACACCTTC. This gives the protein CATSDFTPRTTYGYTF.

The chain has TRBV18 and TRBJ2-7, with a weak D call TRBD2 (6 bases). Germline V gives CDR1 KGHSH, CDR2 LQKENI. The CDR3 length is 14 residues. V was trimmed by 1 base and J by 7 bases, leaving 14 bases between them. The DNA for the CDR3 is TGTGCCAGCTCACCACGATATGGCGCGGGAGAGCAGTACGTC. The encoded protein is CASSPRYGAGEQYV.

V is TRBV5-1 and J is TRBJ1-2; D might be TRBD1 (6 bases). The ends were cut back, 1 base at V and 8 bases at J, with 12 bases in the middle. Looked up from germline, CDR1 is SGHRS and CDR2 is YFSETQ. The CDR3 spans 13 residues. Here the CDR3 reads CASSLTGMEGYTF. The CDR3 DNA reads as TGCGCCAGCAGCTTGACAGGGATGGAGGGCTACACCTTC.

This clonotype was counted only a few times. This chain uses TRBV29-1 with TRBJ2-7, with 10 bases that match TRBD1. With V trimmed by 3 bases and J by 6 bases, 5 bases remained unmatched. This CDR3 contains 13 residues. Germline CDR1 reads SQVTM; CDR2 reads ANQGSEA. The CDR3 DNA sequence: TGCAGCGTTGATAGGGACAGGGGTCGCGAGCAGTACGTC. Amino acid sequence: CSVDRDRGREQYV.

Comments on this clonotype: A clone one base away is much larger, so this may be a read error. The chain employs TRBV5-1 and TRBJ1-1; D is possibly TRBD1 (6 bases). The CDR3 runs to 14 residues. Germline V gene sequence: CDR1 SGHRS, CDR2 YFSETQ. CDR3 loop: CASGLVQGGTEAFF. The CDR3 DNA is TGCGCCAGCGGCTTGGTACAGGGTGGAACTGAAGCTTTCTTT.

This clonotype was counted between two and nine times. For the CDR3, the DNA is TGTGCCAGCAGCTTACTAGGGGAAGAGGAGGGAGAGACCCAGTACTTC. The encoded protein is CASSLLGEEEGETQYF. The chain has TRBV7-8 and TRBJ2-5; D might be TRBD2 (6 bases). Germline V gene lookup returns CDR1 SGHVS and CDR2 FQNEAQ. The V and J ends lost 2 bases and 4 bases respectively, with 17 bases between them. The CDR3 totals 16 residues.

This clonotype was observed a few times. J is TRBJ2-3 and V is TRBV7-3; a weak D match, TRBD1 (6 bases). The CDR3 contains 13 residues. Germline assignment: CDR1 SGHTA and CDR2 FQGTGA. V lost 5 bases, J lost 3 bases, and 9 bases lay in between. The CDR3 DNA sequence: TGTGCCAGCAGCCCGGGACAAACAGATACGCAGTATTTT. It translates to CASSPGQTDTQYF. The full variable domain, in which reference TRBV7-3 and TRBJ2-3 provide the parts outside the CDR3, is GAGVSQTPSNKVTEKGKYVELRCDPISGHTALYWYRQSLGQGPEFLIYFQGTGAADDSGLPNDRFFAVRPEGSVSTLKIQRTERGDSAVYLCASSPGQTDTQYFGPGTRLTVL.

This clonotype has at least ten counts. The gene calls are TRBV5-1 and TRBJ2-3; tentatively, D is TRBD1 (5 bases). Germline-derived CDR1 and CDR2 are SGHRS and YFSETQ. This CDR3 spans 15 amino acids. The germline V and J ends were trimmed by 1 base and 1 base, with 10 bases remaining between them. Written as DNA, the CDR3 is TGCGCCAGCAGCTTGTTTCCAGGGCGCACAGATACGCAGTATTTT. Amino acid sequence: CASSLFPGRTDTQYF.

This clonotype came up a few times. This chain uses TRBV7-9 with TRBJ1-1, with D possibly matching TRBD1 (5 bases). The CDR3 is 16 amino acids. Trimming cost V 1 base and J 1 base, with 13 bases left between them. Germline CDR1 SEHNR, CDR2 FQNEAQ (reference sequence). Here the CDR3 reads CASSLGAGDANTEAFF. In DNA form, the CDR3 reads TGTGCCAGCAGCTTAGGCGCCGGGGACGCGAACACTGAAGCTTTCTTT.

This chain uses TRBV25-1 with TRBJ2-2; a possible D gene is TRBD2 (5 bases). V lost 1 base to trimming and J lost 12 bases, with 15 bases between them. This CDR3 has 14 residues. Germline V CDR1 and CDR2: MGHDK, SYGVNS. The CDR3 is CASSEFVTPGKLFF. Here the CDR3 DNA reads TGTGCCAGCAGTGAATTCGTTACACCGGGGAAGCTGTTTTTT.

The chain employs TRBV12-3 or TRBV12-4 and TRBJ1-5; D perhaps matches TRBD1 (5 bases). The CDR3 is made up of 13 amino acids. V lost 4 bases and J lost 7, with 11 bases in between. The CDR3 region has the DNA TGTGCCAGCAGTTCAGGTTGGGGGCAGCCCCAGCATTTT. This translates into CASSSGWGQPQHF.

This clonotype was observed many times. The chain links TRBV7-2 to TRBJ2-1; maybe TRBD2 (6 bases). With 5 bases removed from V and 0 bases from J, the gap between germline ends came to 11 bases. CDR1 is SGHTA, CDR2 FQGNSA, per germline. The CDR3 spans 15 residues. CDR3 coding DNA: TGTGCCAGCAGCCGACAAGCGGGCTCCTACAATGAGCAGTTCTTC. Amino acid sequence: CASSRQAGSYNEQFF.

There are a few counts of this clonotype. This chain connects TRBV12-3 or TRBV12-4 to TRBJ2-3, with a possible D match to TRBD2 (5 bases). V lost 6 bases, J lost 4 bases, and 11 bases lay in between. This CDR3 contains 13 residues. The CDR3 DNA is TGTGCCAGCAGCCGTTCGGGGTCAGATACGCAGTATTTT. It codes for CASSRSGSDTQYF.

This clonotype was detected a few times. This rearrangement joins TRBV7-2 to TRBJ2-4, with a possible D match to TRBD1 (7 bases). CDR3 length equals 15 residues. Deletions cut 4 bases from V and 8 bases from J, with 18 bases between. The V gene's germline CDR1 is SGHTA and CDR2 FQGNSA. The CDR3 bases are TGTGCCAGCAGCTACGAGCATCCCAGGGGGGACATTCAGTACTTC. This codes for CASSYEHPRGDIQYF. Supplemented by reference TRBV7-2 and TRBJ2-4, the full variable domain reads GAGVSQSPSNKVTEKGKDVELRCDPISGHTALYWYRQSLGQGLEFLIYFQGNSAPDKSGLPSDRFSAERTGGSVSTLTIQRTQQEDSAVYLCASSYEHPRGDIQYFGAGTRLSVL.

This clonotype was seen many times. The chain couples TRBV7-6 to TRBJ1-3; no clear D. Trimming stripped 5 bases from V and 0 bases from J, with 11 bases between. CDR3 length: 15 residues. Germline CDR1 SGHVS, CDR2 FNYEAQ. CDR3 region: CASSPGGSSGNTIYF. The DNA for the CDR3 is TGTGCCAGCAGCCCCGGTGGGAGCTCTGGAAACACCATATATTTT.

This clonotype was picked up a small number of times. The chain links TRBV24-1 to TRBJ2-3, with 7 bases lining up with TRBD2. Germline V CDR1 and CDR2: KGHDR, SFDVKD. Trimming at V came to 5 bases and at J to 3 bases, leaving 1 base not matched to a gene. The CDR3 extends over 13 amino acids. CDR3 protein: CATSAGGTDTQYF. DNA for the CDR3: TGTGCCACCAGTGCGGGGGGTACAGATACGCAGTATTTT.

The chain carries TRBV10-3 and TRBJ1-2; possibly TRBD1 for D (6 bases). The CDR3 covers 13 residues. Per germline, CDR1 ENHRY and CDR2 SYGVKD. The V gene lost 9 bases and the J gene lost 5 bases, with 16 bases spanning the gap. The CDR3 spells CAIEQTRGYGYTF. DNA for the CDR3: TGTGCCATTGAGCAAACCAGGGGTTATGGCTACACCTTC.

The rearrangement links TRBV12-3 or TRBV12-4 to TRBJ2-3; TRBD2 aligns across 16 bases. This CDR3 region has 19 residues. V dropped 5 bases and J dropped 3; count of bases not matched to a gene: 11. CDR3 region: CASSPRAGTSGGATDTQYF. Written as DNA, the CDR3 is TGTGCCAGCAGTCCCAGGGCCGGGACTAGCGGGGGGGCGACAGATACGCAGTATTTT.

This chain uses TRBV29-1 with TRBJ2-3, with a possible D match to TRBD2 (6 bases). The CDR3 runs to 14 residues. Germline V gene data show CDR1 as SQVTM and CDR2 as ANQGSEA. Trimming shortened V by 7 bases and J by 0 bases, and 14 bases separated the two germline ends. CDR3 sequence: CSASGRGSTDTQYF. CDR3 DNA: TGCAGCGCCTCGGGGCGGGGTAGCACAGATACGCAGTATTTT.

This chain links TRBV13 with TRBJ1-3; D might be TRBD1 (5 bases). Germline loops: CDR1 PRHDT, CDR2 FYEKMQ (reference sequence). The CDR3 has 14 residues. V lost 2 bases and J lost 3, with 8 bases in between. CDR3 sequence: CASSLKGDGNTIYF. DNA for the CDR3: TGTGCCAGCAGCTTAAAAGGGGATGGAAACACCATATATTTT.